The 8 T cell receptor beta chains presented below share a single source sample, sequenced in a study of blood T cell repertoires in COVID-19. TCRdb's copy holds only in-frame clones and misses some; the assay was immunoSEQ multiplex PCR. Seen here are over 200,000 clones, roughly nine tenths observed once, and the top ten hold around 1.2%. Sample: peripheral blood. All receptors come from a man younger than 40 with acute or convalescent COVID-19.

The V call is TRBV6-5, the J call TRBJ2-1; D is perhaps TRBD1 (6 bases). The CDR3 is made up of 14 amino acids. Trimming pared 6 bases from V and 5 bases from J, leaving 14 bases between. CDR1 and CDR2 (germline): MNHEY, SVGAGI. The CDR3 DNA reads as TGTGCCAGCAGCCGGGACACCAACAACAATGAGCAGTTCTTC. It yields the protein CASSRDTNNNEQFF.

The chain links TRBV27 to TRBJ1-5, with D unclear. The V gene's germline CDR1 is MNHEY and CDR2 SMNVEV (reference sequence). This CDR3 has 15 residues. V was trimmed by 5 bases and J by 5 bases, leaving 16 bases between them. Written as DNA, the CDR3 is TGTGCCAGCAGTCCGTGGTCGAGCGGTCATCAGCCCCAGCATTTT. Protein: CASSPWSSGHQPQHF.

The chain couples TRBV5-5 to TRBJ1-1; no firm D call. The germline gives CDR1 SGHKS, CDR2 YYEKEE (reference sequence). The CDR3 spans 16 residues. V was cut by 2 bases and J by 0 bases, with 14 bases left in between. In DNA, the CDR3 is TGTGCCAGCAGCTTCCACGGAACTAATATGAACACTGAAGCTTTCTTT. Protein sequence: CASSFHGTNMNTEAFF.

The V and J genes are TRBV19 and TRBJ2-5; 7 bases fit TRBD1. V was clipped by 4 bases and J by 1 base; unmatched bases: 3. This CDR3 comprises 14 residues. In germline, CDR1 is LNHDA, CDR2 SQIVND (reference sequence). The CDR3 DNA reads TGTGCCAGTAGTACAGGGACAGTCCAAGAGACCCAGTACTTC. This gives the protein CASSTGTVQETQYF.

The rearrangement joins TRBV9 to TRBJ2-3, with D possibly being TRBD1 (5 bases). Germline assignment: CDR1 SGDLS and CDR2 YYNGEE. This CDR3 comprises 13 residues. Trimming left V 5 bases short and J 3 bases short, with 10 bases between. The CDR3 is CASSGAGTDTQYF. DNA for the CDR3: TGTGCCAGCAGTGGGGCAGGGACAGATACGCAGTATTTT.

The gene calls are TRBV9 and TRBJ2-1, with TRBD2 identical over 11 bases. Trimming took 0 bases from V and 8 from J; bases not matched to a gene: 4. Germline lookup yields CDR1 SGDLS and CDR2 YYNGEE. CDR3 length equals 15 residues. The CDR3 loop reads CASSVGGLAGHEQFF. Here the CDR3 DNA reads TGTGCCAGCAGCGTAGGAGGACTAGCGGGCCATGAGCAGTTCTTC.

The gene calls are TRBV29-1 and TRBJ2-7; D not certain. Germline values: CDR1 SQVTM, CDR2 ANQGSEA. The CDR3 has 14 residues. V dropped 4 bases and J dropped 1 base, with 14 bases sitting between them. The DNA of the CDR3 is TGCAGCGTTGTTGGTATGGAGAGTTCCTACGAGCAGTACTTC. Translation: CSVVGMESSYEQYF.

The table lists this clone with a count of one. The V and J genes are TRBV18 and TRBJ2-7; weak D call: TRBD1 (6 bases). The CDR3 has 17 residues. Trimming stripped 2 bases from V and 7 bases from J, with 24 bases between. Germline CDR1 and CDR2: KGHSH and LQKENI. CDR3 DNA: TGTGCCAGCTCACCATCGTCTTTCAGGGGCGGATCGAGAGAGCAGTACTTC. This encodes CASSPSSFRGGSREQYF.